Listed below are T cell receptor beta chains from one sample, sequenced in a study of cytomegalovirus exposure and HLA in healthy donors. Assay used: immunoSEQ multiplex PCR; TCRdb lists only in-frame clones, some missing. This sample has about 180,000 clones, with 86% found just once. Sequenced input: PBMCs. Every receptor here comes from a man younger than 35 in good health and CMV-seropositive. CDR3s include the opening cysteine and the closing phenylalanine or tryptophan. D genes are given only for firm matches. Clone size is not always given. Where it is, it says once, few, many or a class for expanded clones.

d_call	v_call	j_call	clone_size	cdr3_length	cdr3_aa	cdr3_nt
TRBD1	TRBV28	TRBJ1-3	.	18	CASRPRDSSSGLGNTIYF	TGTGCCAGCAGACCCCGGGACAGCTCGTCTGGACTTGGAAACACCATATATTTT
TRBD1	TRBV13	TRBJ1-2	.	17	CASSLGGQGAQRYGYTF	TGTGCCAGCAGCTTAGGTGGGCAGGGGGCCCAACGGTATGGCTACACCTTC
.	TRBV10-3	TRBJ2-6	.	15	CASQGQGSGANVLTF	TGTGCCAGCCAGGGTCAGGGATCTGGGGCCAACGTCCTGACTTTC
TRBD2	TRBV13	TRBJ2-1	.	15	CASSPGTSGYNEQFF	TGTGCCAGCAGCCCCGGGACTAGCGGTTACAATGAGCAGTTCTTC
TRBD2	TRBV7-2	TRBJ2-3	once	16	CASSLATSGIRDTQYF	TGTGCCAGCAGCTTAGCGACTAGCGGGATAAGAGATACGCAGTATTTT
.	TRBV20-1	TRBJ1-4	few	11	CSAHRNEKLFF	TGCAGTGCGCACAGAAATGAAAAACTGTTTTTT
.	TRBV15	TRBJ1-5	.	16	CATSRDTGWDNQPQHF	TGTGCCACCAGCAGAGATACAGGGTGGGACAATCAGCCCCAGCATTTT
.	TRBV28	TRBJ2-3	.	15	CASSAGPQFTDTQYF	TGTGCCAGCAGTGCGGGACCGCAATTCACAGATACGCAGTATTTT
.	TRBV2	TRBJ2-1	.	13	CASSDVGDNEQFF	TGTGCCAGCAGTGATGTCGGGGACAATGAGCAGTTCTTC
.	TRBV4-3	TRBJ1-6	.	15	CASSQDKGRNSPLHF	TGCGCCAGCAGCCAAGATAAAGGGAGGAATTCACCCCTCCACTTT
TRBD1	TRBV4-3	TRBJ1-2	.	15	CASSQERQGADGYTF	TGCGCCAGCAGCCAGGAACGACAGGGGGCAGATGGCTACACCTTC
.	TRBV16	TRBJ2-3	.	14	CAAREGGPGDTQYF	TGTGCCGCCCGCGAGGGGGGGCCAGGAGATACGCAGTATTTT
.	TRBV11-3	TRBJ2-2	once	15	CASSPGEANTGELFF	TGTGCCAGCAGCCCGGGGGAGGCGAACACCGGGGAGCTGTTTTTT
.	TRBV2	TRBJ2-3	.	14	CASRRQASTDTQYF	TGTGCCAGCAGAAGACAGGCGAGCACAGATACGCAGTATTTT
TRBD1	TRBV10-3	TRBJ2-2	once	15	CAIRGTGVPTGELFF	TGTGCCATCAGGGGGACAGGGGTCCCCACCGGGGAGCTGTTTTTT